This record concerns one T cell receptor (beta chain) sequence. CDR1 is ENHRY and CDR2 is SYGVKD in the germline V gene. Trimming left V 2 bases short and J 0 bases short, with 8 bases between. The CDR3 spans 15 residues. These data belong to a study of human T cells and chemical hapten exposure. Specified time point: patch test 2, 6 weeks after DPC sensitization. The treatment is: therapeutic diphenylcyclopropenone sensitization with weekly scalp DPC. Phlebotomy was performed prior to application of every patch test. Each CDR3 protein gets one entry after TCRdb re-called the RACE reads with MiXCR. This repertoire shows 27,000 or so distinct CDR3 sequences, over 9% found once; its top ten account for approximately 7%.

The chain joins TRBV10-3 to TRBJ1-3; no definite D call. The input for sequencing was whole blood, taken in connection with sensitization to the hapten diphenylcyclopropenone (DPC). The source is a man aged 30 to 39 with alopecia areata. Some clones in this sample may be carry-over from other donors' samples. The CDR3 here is CAISEKGTSGNTIYF. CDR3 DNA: TGTGCCATCAGTGAGAAGGGCACCTCTGGAAACACCATATATTTT.